This entry is about one T cell receptor (beta chain). The specificity of this receptor is unknown. No much larger clone exists at a distance of one base, and base qualities are not known. The data derive from a study of graft-versus-host responses after intestinal transplantation (dated by TCRdb to the early 2020s). At the level of the whole study: The transplants that recipients received were multivisceral, liver-intestinal, or isolated intestinal. Rather than going through the commercial service, samples from a few later patients were sequenced in-house on an Illumina MiSeq and processed with MiXCR. To identify alloreactive clones, pre-transplant mixed lymphocyte reaction products were sequenced and compared with unstimulated pre-transplant donor and recipient T cells. After intestinal transplantation, graft-versus-host and host-versus-graft alloreactive T cell clones were followed in the graft, circulation and bone marrow using bulk TCR-beta CDR3 sequencing. Every recipient was given anti-thymocyte globulin induction, then maintenance tacrolimus and steroids for about three years. The cohort enrolled under 30 intestinal transplant recipients, one of whom was a retransplant, and a few patients without pretransplant specimens were excluded. A peak of at least 4% donor T cells among recipient peripheral blood mononuclear cells was the definition used for donor T cell macrochimerism. Summary of the overall study and its limitations: Peak levels of circulating GvH clones were associated with declines in HvG clones early after transplant. The conclusions were limited by the relatively low number and heterogeneity of the intestinal transplant patients. In the allografts of patients with donor T cell macrochimerism, GvH to HvG T cell clonal ratios were high. GvH clones turned up in recipient bone marrow, with some appearing earlier in ileal mucosa or blood, a pattern consistent with an intestinal mucosal origin.

The library was generated by the immunoSEQ multiplex PCR assay. High-throughput TCR-beta CDR3 sequencing of genomic DNA from most patients was performed by Adaptive Biotechnologies. The original pipeline was this. Adaptive's ImmunoSEQ software supplied the TCR sequencing data for 18 patients, while MiXCR and VDJtools were used to process a few other patients. CDR3 nucleotide sequences shared by donor and recipient were removed because the origin of these sequences could not be assigned. Alloreactive clones required at least 2-fold expansion over unstimulated cells and minimum CFSE-low frequency of 0.002% (template counts) or 0.001% (read counts). A clone was considered mappable if detected in the sequenced pre-transplant spleen, lymph node, or MLR CFSE-low populations of the donor or recipient. The cumulative frequency of alloreactive clones was calculated as a percentage of all sequences, weighted by copy number. TCRdb obtained this table from immuneACCESS and retained in-frame rearrangements with V and J assigned. These tables miss some clones; where compared with another copy, unresolved V genes account for less than half of the shortfall, and the remainder is unexplained. V, J and clone size were drawn from that table, and D and trimming were deduced from the DNA. This sample comprises roughly 25,000 clones, roughly 90% of them detected only once. The ten largest clones represent just under 2% of the sample.

Blood samples were collected up to 4 times in the first month after transplant and then at least monthly when available. Looking up the germline V gene yields CDR1 MNHNS and CDR2 SASEGT. The CDR3 holds 13 amino acids from the cysteine to the phenylalanine. Left in the record is the CDR3 DNA by itself, 39 bases read in frame from the first base. This chain is built from TRBV6-1 and TRBJ2-5; the D gene cannot be resolved reliably. The J call may be mistaken, given a closer DNA end match to TRBJ2-7. Here the sequenced sample was PBMCs, taken 38 to 40 days after intestinal transplant. The sequence derives from a human patient who received an intestinal transplant, so some T cells may come from the graft donor. DNA sequence: TGTGCCAGCAGTGGAGCTAGGGCCTACGAGCAGTACTTC. The resulting protein is CASSGARAYEQYF.